The rows below give T cell receptor beta chains drawn from one sample of a study of response to subunit inactivated influenza vaccine. TCRdb re-derived calls from the RT-PCR reads in MiXCR, one entry per CDR3 protein. Of over 400,000 distinct CDR3 sequences listed, 10% to 15% are singletons. Sequenced material: PBMCs from blood, taken more than 35 days after vaccination. All receptors come from a man aged 50 to 59 who received an inactivated influenza vaccine. The CDR3 runs from the conserved cysteine through the conserved F or W. Each record gives: V gene, J gene, D gene, clone size, CDR3 DNA, CDR3 protein. D genes are given only for firm matches. Clone size appears in some rows only: once, few, many, or a class for an expanded clone.

TRBV29-1	TRBJ2-7	.	many	TGCAGCGTTGAAGATCCGGGGGCGAAGGGGGCGTCCCTCGAGCAGTACTTC	CSVEDPGAKGASLEQYF
TRBV7-2	TRBJ2-7	TRBD2	few	TGTGCCAGCAGCTTAGGGTACGGGGGGACCACCGCGTACGAGCAGTACTTC	CASSLGYGGTTAYEQYF
TRBV6-5	TRBJ2-1	.	many	TGTGCCAGCAGTTACGCTACACTCTGGAGCTCCTACAATGAGCAGTTCTTC	CASSYATLWSSYNEQFF
TRBV20-1	TRBJ2-1	TRBD2	.	TGCAGTGCTAGCCGGGGTAGCGGGGCGTACAATGAGCAGTTCTTC	CSASRGSGAYNEQFF
TRBV11-2	TRBJ2-7	.	many	TGTGCCAGCAGCTTAGTAGCGAAACGATTGTACGAGCAGTACTTC	CASSLVAKRLYEQYF
TRBV7-9	TRBJ1-1	.	.	TGTGCCAGCAGCCTAACGCAGGGGACTGAAGCTTTCTTT	CASSLTQGTEAFF
TRBV20-1	TRBJ2-1	TRBD2	many	TGCAGTGCTAGGGGGCCGACTAGCGGGAACAATGAGCAGTTCTTC	CSARGPTSGNNEQFF
TRBV10-1	TRBJ2-5	TRBD1	many	TGCGCCAGCAGTCGGGACAGGGCCCAGGAGACCCAGTACTTC	CASSRDRAQETQYF
TRBV5-1	TRBJ1-1	.	few	TGCGCCAGCAGCTTGGGAGGTTCGGTATCCACTGAAGCTTTCTTT	CASSLGGSVSTEAFF
TRBV19	TRBJ2-1	TRBD2	.	TGTGCCAGTAGTATAGGAGGGACTAGCGGGGCTTACTACAATGAGCAGTTCTTC	CASSIGGTSGAYYNEQFF
TRBV6-2/TRBV6-3	TRBJ2-7	.	.	TGTGCCAGCAGTTACTACAGGACCCAAAGCTCCTACGAGCAGTACTTC	CASSYYRTQSSYEQYF
TRBV6-5	TRBJ2-7	TRBD1	few	TGTGCCAGCAGTTACCCGGGACAGGGTTATTACGAGCAGTACTTC	CASSYPGQGYYEQYF
TRBV29-1	TRBJ2-5	.	.	TGCAGCGCGGACGTAGGGCCCACACAAGAGACCCAGTACTTC	CSADVGPTQETQYF
TRBV19	TRBJ2-5	.	many	TGTGCCAGTAGTATTATGAGTTGGGAGACCCAGTACTTC	CASSIMSWETQYF
TRBV20-1	TRBJ2-5	TRBD1	.	TGCAGTGCTAACGACAGGGGTAGGCAAGAGACCCAGTACTTC	CSANDRGRQETQYF
TRBV6-1	TRBJ2-2	TRBD2	.	TGTGCCAGCAGTATCAACGGGGGGGGCACCGGGGAGCTGTTTTTT	CASSINGGGTGELFF
TRBV12-3/TRBV12-4	TRBJ1-6	TRBD1	.	TGTGCCAGCAGGAGTCCCGGGACAGGGGGAAATTCACCCCTCCACTTT	CASRSPGTGGNSPLHF
TRBV27	TRBJ2-2	.	many	TGTGCCAGCAGGACAGAGTCCAACACCGGGGAGCTGTTTTTT	CASRTESNTGELFF
TRBV20-1	TRBJ2-2	.	few	TGCAGTGCTAGAGATGACCGGGGAGCCGGGGAGCTGTTTTTT	CSARDDRGAGELFF
TRBV7-3	TRBJ2-6	TRBD1	.	TGTGCCAGCAGCTTAAACCGACAGGGTCGGGCTGGGGCCAACGTCCTGACTTTC	CASSLNRQGRAGANVLTF
TRBV7-9	TRBJ2-7	TRBD1	few	TGTGCCAGCAGCCCCTTCGGCGGGACAGGTCGGCCCTACGAGCAGTACTTC	CASSPFGGTGRPYEQYF
TRBV5-1	TRBJ2-4	.	many	TGCGCCAGCAGCCCTTCGACGTTCGGTACGGACATTCAGTACTTC	CASSPSTFGTDIQYF
TRBV20-1	TRBJ2-1	TRBD2	.	TGCTGTGCTAGGGGGGCCAGCGGGAGCTCCTACAATGAGCAGTTCTTC	CCARGASGSSYNEQFF
TRBV20-1	TRBJ2-7	TRBD1	few	TGCAGTGCTAGAGACCCCGGGACAGGGGACTACGAGCAGTACTTC	CSARDPGTGDYEQYF
TRBV5-4	TRBJ2-5	.	.	TGTGCCAGCAGTCGGCCGGGGATGATGGAAGAGACCCAGTACTTC	CASSRPGMMEETQYF
TRBV6-5	TRBJ2-5	.	few	TGTGCCAGCAGTTACGGCGGGGGCGAGGAGACCCAGTACTTC	CASSYGGGEETQYF
TRBV12-3/TRBV12-4	TRBJ2-3	TRBD2	few	TGTGCCAGCAGTTCACTAGCGGGGGGTTTTGATACGCAGTATTTT	CASSSLAGGFDTQYF
TRBV10-3	TRBJ1-1	.	few	TGTGCCATCAGACCCCGGGACGGGAACACTGAAGCTTTCTTT	CAIRPRDGNTEAFF
TRBV20-1	TRBJ2-1	TRBD2	few	TGCAGTGCTAGGGGGTATGATAGCGGGAGACCCCTATACAATGAGCAGTTCTTC	CSARGYDSGRPLYNEQFF
TRBV20-1	TRBJ2-7	TRBD2	.	TGCAGTGCTAGAGATTCGGGGGGGGGCTTCGAGCAGTACTTC	CSARDSGGGFEQYF